This T cell receptor (beta chain) comes out of a study of blood T cell repertoires in COVID-19. Study-level background: T cells, B-cell-depleted T cells, or PBMCs supplied cDNA or gDNA.

Sequencing was performed with immunoSEQ multiplex PCR; in TCRdb, only in-frame clones are kept and a portion is missing. The table has under 200,000 clones, 87% seen once. This clone has a handful of counts. The CDR3 is 14 residues long. Per germline, CDR1 SNHLY and CDR2 FYNNEI. Trimming stripped 4 bases from V and 7 bases from J, with 14 bases between. The genes are TRBV2 and TRBJ1-5, with D perhaps TRBD1 (6 bases). Sequencing was carried out using peripheral blood. The origin of this receptor is a woman aged 70 to 79 with COVID-19, enrolled during active disease. In DNA form, the CDR3 reads TGTGCCAGCAGTGGGGGGGGGCGAGGGCAGCCCCAGCATTTT. It specifies CASSGGGRGQPQHF. Together with reference TRBV2 and TRBJ1-5, the CDR3 gives the full variable domain: EPEVTQTPSHQVTQMGQEVILRCVPISNHLYFYWYRQILGQKVEFLVSFYNNEISEKSEIFDDQFSVERPDGSNFTLKIRSTKLEDSAMYFCASSGGGRGQPQHFGDGTRLSIL.